Following are 17 T cell receptor beta chains from one sample sequenced in a study of blood T cell repertoires in COVID-19. Repertoires were generated with immunoSEQ multiplex PCR, while TCRdb's copy carries only in-frame clones and drops some. The repertoire holds approximately 15,000 clones, around 82% seen once, with roughly 9.7% in the top ten. Sequenced input: peripheral blood. Receptors originate from a human donor in a cohort sampled during active COVID-19.

This chain uses TRBV6-5 with TRBJ2-7, with D possibly TRBD1 on 5 matching bases. This CDR3 spans 13 amino acids. Trimming took 5 bases from V and 2 from J, leaving 10 bases between them. Germline V CDR1 and CDR2: MNHEY, SVGAGI. The CDR3: CASSPQGPYEQYF. The DNA of the CDR3 is TGTGCCAGCAGTCCCCAGGGCCCCTACGAGCAGTACTTC.

This clone was recorded once. The chain couples TRBV3-1 (or the pseudogene TRBV3-2) to TRBJ2-7; no clear D. The CDR3 extends over 12 amino acids. Germline loops: CDR1 LGHDT, CDR2 YNNKEL (reference sequence). Trimming removed 1 base at V and 7 bases at J, with 8 bases between. In DNA form, the CDR3 reads TGTGCCAGCAGCCAAGCGTCCGGGGAGCAGTACTTC. Translating it yields CASSQASGEQYF.

The chain has TRBV9 and TRBJ1-4, with 10 positions matching TRBD1. Germline CDR1 reads SGDLS; CDR2 reads YYNGEE. The CDR3 runs to 16 residues. The V and J ends lost 5 bases and 4 bases, in that order; junction bases with no gene match: 8. CDR3: CASSLRQGANNEKLFF. Here the CDR3 DNA reads TGTGCCAGCAGTCTGCGACAGGGGGCGAATAATGAAAAACTGTTTTTT. Variable domain in full (rest from reference TRBV9 and TRBJ1-4): DSGVTQTPKHLITATGQRVTLRCSPRSGDLSVYWYQQSLDQGLQFLIQYYNGEERAKGNILERFSAQQFPDLHSELNLSSLELGDSALYFCASSLRQGANNEKLFFGSGTQLSVL.

By proportion, this clone is medium-sized. The rearrangement joins TRBV30 to TRBJ1-5; D not certain. There are 14 residues in the CDR3. The V end lost 2 bases, the J end lost 3 bases, and 11 bases lay between the germline ends. Germline V lookup: CDR1 GTSNPN, CDR2 SVGIG (reference sequence). CDR3 protein: CAWSLGRSNQPQHF. The DNA of the CDR3 is TGTGCCTGGAGTCTAGGCAGATCCAATCAGCCCCAGCATTTT.

The chain links TRBV19 to TRBJ1-1; possibly TRBD1 for D (5 bases). The germline V and J ends were trimmed by 3 bases and 5 bases, with 16 bases remaining between them. The CDR3 has 15 residues. Germline V gene data show CDR1 as LNHDA and CDR2 as SQIVND (reference sequence). CDR3 coding DNA: TGTGCCAGTAGTATTGTGGACACCGGGCCGACTGAAGCTTTCTTT. Protein: CASSIVDTGPTEAFF.

In this sample, this clone turned up a few times. The chain recombines TRBV28 with TRBJ1-6, with a possible D match to TRBD1 (5 bases). The CDR3 totals 14 residues. V lost 2 bases, J lost 8 bases, and 10 bases lay in between. Per germline, CDR1 MDHEN and CDR2 SYDVKM. The CDR3 reads CASSLEQADSPLHF. DNA of the CDR3: TGTGCCAGCAGTTTAGAACAGGCTGATTCACCCCTCCACTTT.

A single count supports this clone. This chain links TRBV29-1 with TRBJ2-3, with 7 bases aligning to TRBD1. Germline V gene sequence: CDR1 SQVTM, CDR2 ANQGSEA. This CDR3 has 15 amino acids. The V segment lost 7 bases and the J segment 2 bases; nucleotides outside the gene matches: 12. CDR3 nucleotides: TGCAGCGCCGAGACCGGGACAGCCTCCACAGATACGCAGTATTTT. This translates into CSAETGTASTDTQYF.

The table lists this clone with a count of one. A read error may account for a junction end that differs from germline. The chain is built from TRBV7-2 and TRBJ2-7; 8 bases map to TRBD1. The CDR3 consists of 13 residues. Germline V gene lookup returns CDR1 SGHTA and CDR2 FQGNSA. The CDR3 DNA follows: TGTGCCAGCAGCTTAGGGGGTCCGGGACAGGTGCTGTTC. Amino acids: CASSLGGPGQVLF.

The rearrangement links TRBV7-9 to TRBJ2-7; D is possibly TRBD2 (6 bases). CDR1 is SEHNR, CDR2 FQNEAQ, per germline (reference sequence). The CDR3 sequence is 16 residues long. Trimming cost V 1 base and J 4 bases, with 17 bases left between them. The CDR3 nucleotides read TGTGCCAGCAGCTTAGACCCCGCGGGGCCCTCTTACGAGCAGTACTTC. Protein sequence: CASSLDPAGPSYEQYF.

The V gene is TRBV9, the J gene TRBJ1-2; 9 bases fit TRBD1. Germline-derived CDR1 and CDR2 are SGDLS and YYNGEE. Trimming at V came to 0 bases and at J to 8 bases, leaving 11 bases not matched to a gene. The CDR3 is 16 amino acids. This CDR3 reads CASSVDRRDRAGGYTF. The CDR3, as DNA: TGTGCCAGCAGCGTAGATCGCCGGGACAGGGCGGGAGGCTACACCTTC.

This chain connects TRBV6-6 to TRBJ2-5, with TRBD1 identical over 9 bases. Trimming at V came to 5 bases and at J to 5 bases, leaving 6 bases not matched to a gene. Germline lookup yields CDR1 MNHNY and CDR2 SVGAGI (reference sequence). The CDR3 sequence is 14 residues long. The CDR3 nucleotides are TGTGCCAGCAGTACATCAGGGACAGGGGAGACCCAGTACTTC. It yields the protein CASSTSGTGETQYF.

The V gene is TRBV7-2, the J gene TRBJ1-2; 8 positions match TRBD1. In germline, CDR1 is SGHTA, CDR2 FQGNSA. With 5 bases clipped from V and 8 bases from J, the junction kept 13 bases outside the gene matches. The CDR3 length is 15 residues. CDR3 in amino acids: CASSLNPGQEGGYTF. The CDR3 nucleotides read TGTGCCAGCAGCCTCAACCCGGGACAGGAAGGCGGCTACACCTTC.

This chain uses TRBV14 with TRBJ2-5; TRBD1 is a possible D gene (6 bases). This CDR3 has 15 residues. CDR1 is SGHDN, CDR2 FVKESK, per germline. The germline V and J ends were trimmed by 2 bases and 1 base, with 11 bases remaining between them. The CDR3 is CASSQIQGPQETQYF. For the CDR3, the DNA is TGTGCCAGCAGCCAAATACAGGGTCCCCAAGAGACCCAGTACTTC.

V gene TRBV24-1 combines with J gene TRBJ2-3; 12 bases map to TRBD1. CDR1 and CDR2 from the germline V gene are KGHDR and SFDVKD. The V segment lost 3 bases and the J segment 1 base; nucleotides outside the gene matches: 7. This CDR3 is built from 18 residues. The CDR3 here is CATSDTGTGGRGTDTQYF. CDR3 DNA sequence: TGTGCCACCAGTGATACCGGGACAGGGGGCCGGGGCACAGATACGCAGTATTTT.

This clone showed up just a few times. V and J are TRBV5-8 and TRBJ2-7; D is perhaps TRBD1 (5 bases). Germline CDR1 is SGHTS and CDR2 is YDEGEE. The CDR3 sequence is 14 residues long. The V and J ends lost 4 bases and 3 bases respectively, with 14 bases between them. The CDR3, as DNA: TGTGCCAGCAGCCTTGGACACCTTTACTACGAGCAGTACTTC. This gives the protein CASSLGHLYYEQYF.

This clone has only one observation. CDR3 sequence reads: CSVERDRVQYF. CDR3 in DNA: TGCAGCGTTGAGCGCGACAGGGTGCAGTATTTT. The rearrangement links TRBV29-1 to TRBJ2-3, with 7 bases matching TRBD1. Per the germline V gene, CDR1 is SQVTM and CDR2 is ANQGSEA. With 3 bases clipped from V and 11 bases from J, the junction kept 5 bases outside the gene matches. The CDR3 contains 11 residues.

The chain carries TRBV19 and TRBJ2-1; 13 bases line up with TRBD2. V dropped 9 bases and J dropped 10; count of bases not matched to a gene: 6. Germline values: CDR1 LNHDA, CDR2 SQIVND (reference sequence). This CDR3 spans 13 amino acids. The chain's CDR3 is CASGGLAGDEQFF. CDR3 sequence (DNA): TGTGCCAGCGGTGGACTAGCGGGAGACGAGCAGTTCTTC.